These T cell receptor beta chains were read from a single sample in a study of blood T cell repertoires in COVID-19. Profiled with immunoSEQ multiplex PCR; TCRdb holds only in-frame clones, not every one. Among about 210,000 clones listed, around 82% were seen once. Sample: peripheral blood. The receptor source for this set is a woman aged 45 to 65 with acute or convalescent COVID-19. CDR3s include the opening cysteine and the closing phenylalanine or tryptophan. The D gene is left open where the match is weak. A clone size is listed for some rows: how often the clone was seen (once, few, many), or a class if it is expanded.

v_gene,d_gene,abundance,j_gene,CDR3nt,CDR3aa
TRBV11-3,TRBD2,.,TRBJ2-1,TGTGCCAGCAGCCTAGGGGGACTAGCGTTCGACAATGAGCAGTTCTTC,CASSLGGLAFDNEQFF
TRBV9,TRBD1,.,TRBJ2-2,TGTGCCAGCAGCGTAGAAGGGACAGGGCTCTTCGGGGAGCTGTTTTTT,CASSVEGTGLFGELFF
TRBV19,.,once,TRBJ2-6,TGTGCCAGTAGCAGGAGGGGCAGAGGACCCGGCTCTGGGGCCAACGTCCTGACTTTC,CASSRRGRGPGSGANVLTF
TRBV20-1,.,.,TRBJ1-2,TGCAGTGCTAGTCTGCGGGGGTCTCTTTATGGCTACACCTTC,CSASLRGSLYGYTF
TRBV28,.,.,TRBJ1-2,TGTGCCAGCAGCAATTTCGGGTGGGGGCCGGTAGAGGGCTACACCTTC,CASSNFGWGPVEGYTF
TRBV12-3/TRBV12-4,TRBD2,.,TRBJ2-1,TGTGCCAGCAGCCCCACTGGGGAGGGTGAGCAGTTCTTC,CASSPTGEGEQFF
TRBV11-2,.,.,TRBJ1-3,TGTGCCAGCAGCTTAGATGGGGCAATGGCCCCAGGAAACACCATATATTTT,CASSLDGAMAPGNTIYF
TRBV6-5,.,.,TRBJ2-7,TGTGCCAGCAGGAATAGAGCTTGGGAGCAGTACTTC,CASRNRAWEQYF
TRBV3-1/TRBV3-2,.,few,TRBJ2-7,TGTGCCAGCAGCCAAGATCGATCGATGGGAGGGCAGTACTTC,CASSQDRSMGGQYF
TRBV5-1,.,.,TRBJ1-2,TGCGCCAGCGCCCCCCAGGCTGAAAACTATGGCTACACCTTC,CASAPQAENYGYTF
TRBV2,.,.,TRBJ1-1,TGTGCCAGCAGTGGAAAAACAGGGACGGAAACTGAAGCTTTCTTT,CASSGKTGTETEAFF
TRBV18,TRBD1,.,TRBJ2-7,TGTGCCAGCTCACGAGGGACAGGGGGGTACTACGAGCAGTACTTC,CASSRGTGGYYEQYF
TRBV25-1,TRBD2,.,TRBJ2-1,TGTGCCAGCAGTGAACTAAGCGGGAGTGCCTACAATGAGCAGTTCTTC,CASSELSGSAYNEQFF
TRBV18,.,.,TRBJ2-5,TGTGCCAGCTCACCCCTTCACCAAGAGACCCAGTACTTC,CASSPLHQETQYF
TRBV4-1,.,.,TRBJ1-2,TGCGCCAGCAGCCAAGATAGAACAGAGCTCTATGGCTACACCTTC,CASSQDRTELYGYTF
TRBV13,TRBD2,.,TRBJ2-1,TGTGCCAGCAGCTCGACTAGCGGGAGGGCCCTGACCAATGAGCAGTTCTTC,CASSSTSGRALTNEQFF
TRBV2,TRBD1,.,TRBJ2-7,TGTGCCAGCAGTGAGCGGACAGGGCGATACGAGCAGTACTTC,CASSERTGRYEQYF
TRBV2,TRBD1,.,TRBJ1-5,TGTGCCAGCAGTGTCAGGGGGTGGGATCAGCCCCAGCATTTT,CASSVRGWDQPQHF
TRBV5-8,TRBD2,.,TRBJ2-3,TGTGCCAGCAGCTTGACTAGCGGGAGTGGCACAGATACGCAGTATTTT,CASSLTSGSGTDTQYF
TRBV7-8,.,.,TRBJ2-5,TGTGCCAGCACCACGGGGGTTCAAGAGACCCAGTACTTC,CASTTGVQETQYF
TRBV5-4,.,.,TRBJ2-2,TGTGCCAGCAGCCATGGCCGGCGGGAGAACACCGGGGAGCTGTTTTTT,CASSHGRRENTGELFF
TRBV5-4,.,.,TRBJ2-1,TGTGCCAGCAGCCCCGGGAGCCCAGCGAACAATGAGCAGTTCTTC,CASSPGSPANNEQFF
TRBV7-9,TRBD1,.,TRBJ2-4,TGTGCCAGCAGCCCCGGGACAGGGGGATACATTCAGTACTTC,CASSPGTGGYIQYF
TRBV15,.,many,TRBJ2-3,TGTGCCACCAGCATCCTTACAGACACAGATACGCAGTATTTT,CATSILTDTDTQYF
TRBV25-1,.,.,TRBJ2-7,TGTGCCAGCAGCGCCCGGTCGGGTCCCTACGAGCAGTACTTC,CASSARSGPYEQYF
TRBV5-1,TRBD1,.,TRBJ1-6,TGCGCCAGCAGCGAGGGGGACAGGTATAATTCACCCCTCCACTTT,CASSEGDRYNSPLHF
TRBV19,TRBD1,.,TRBJ1-5,TGTGCCAGTAGTGGAACCCCTGGGACAGGGGATAGCAATCAGCCCCAGCATTTT,CASSGTPGTGDSNQPQHF
TRBV9,.,.,TRBJ1-4,TGTGCCAGCAGCGTAGGACAGACTCCTGAAAAACTGTTTTTT,CASSVGQTPEKLFF
TRBV11-2,.,.,TRBJ2-7,TGTGCCAGCAGCTTAGGCGCGGGACCCTCCTACGAGCAGTACTTC,CASSLGAGPSYEQYF
TRBV10-1,TRBD2,.,TRBJ2-3,TGCGCCAGCAGTTTCGGGCTAGCGGGATTATCAGATACGCAGTATTTT,CASSFGLAGLSDTQYF
TRBV3-1/TRBV3-2,TRBD2,.,TRBJ2-6,TGTGCCAGCAGCCTCCTCGGGGGGAGTACTGGGGCCAACGTCCTGACTTTC,CASSLLGGSTGANVLTF
TRBV4-1,.,.,TRBJ2-3,TGCGCCAGCAGCCAAGATCGTTCGGGGTGGACGCAGTATTTT,CASSQDRSGWTQYF
TRBV10-1,TRBD2,.,TRBJ2-1,TGCGCCAGCATGGGGACTAGGAATGAGCAGTTCTTC,CASMGTRNEQFF
TRBV6-1,TRBD1,.,TRBJ1-3,TGTGCCAGCAGTGAAAGGGCCAGGGGGCGAGGAAACACCATATATTTT,CASSERARGRGNTIYF
TRBV6-5,.,once,TRBJ2-5,TGTGCCAGCAGTTTCCTGACAGCTAGGGAGACCCAGTACTTC,CASSFLTARETQYF
TRBV5-1,TRBD1,.,TRBJ1-6,TGCGCCAGCAGCAGTAGAACAGGGGATAATTCACCCCTCCACTTT,CASSSRTGDNSPLHF
TRBV5-4,.,.,TRBJ2-7,TGTGCCAGCAGCTTCGAGGAGCGGGCCAACGAGCAGTACTTC,CASSFEERANEQYF
TRBV27,.,.,TRBJ2-3,TGTGCCAGCAGTTTCTTTGGCAGAAGCACAGATACGCAGTATTTT,CASSFFGRSTDTQYF
TRBV5-6,.,.,TRBJ1-1,TGTGCCAGCAGCTTACCCAGTAGGGGGGGGAACACTGAAGCTTTCTTT,CASSLPSRGGNTEAFF
TRBV6-4,.,.,TRBJ2-2,TGTGCCAGCAGTGAAACTGGACTAGGGGAGCTGTTTTTT,CASSETGLGELFF
TRBV7-6,TRBD2,.,TRBJ2-1,TGTGCCAGCAGCCGAACGGGACTAGCGGGAGGGCCGACAAATCGGGAGCAGTTCTTC,CASSRTGLAGGPTNREQFF
TRBV29-1,TRBD2,few,TRBJ2-7,TGCAGCGCCCGACTAGCGGGAGGCCACGAGCAGTACTTC,CSARLAGGHEQYF
TRBV5-6,.,.,TRBJ1-2,TGTGCCAGCAGCTTGGGTCAAAACTATGGCTACACCTTC,CASSLGQNYGYTF
TRBV28,.,.,TRBJ2-7,TGTGCCAGCAGTCCCCGACTCTACGAGCAGTACTTC,CASSPRLYEQYF
TRBV30,.,.,TRBJ1-4,TGTGCCTGGAGTGTAGCGGGGGGCCGTGAAAACCTGTTTTTT,CAWSVAGGRENLFF
TRBV12-3/TRBV12-4,.,.,TRBJ1-1,TGTGCCAGCAGTTCCTCCCTACAGGTTTCTTTT,CASSSSLQVSF
TRBV4-2,TRBD2,.,TRBJ2-7,TGTGCCAGCAGCCAGGGACTAGCGGGAAACCCCTACGAGCAGTACTTC,CASSQGLAGNPYEQYF
TRBV2,TRBD2,once,TRBJ2-3,TGTGCCAGCAGACCCCGGACTAGCGGGCAGCAAGATACGCAGTATTTT,CASRPRTSGQQDTQYF
TRBV28,.,.,TRBJ1-2,TGTGCCAGCAGTTTAATTCGGAAAACAGGGTTAGAGGGCTACACCTTC,CASSLIRKTGLEGYTF
TRBV27,TRBD2,.,TRBJ2-2,TGTGCCAGCAGTTTATGGACTAGCGGGAACACCGGGGAGCTGTTTTTT,CASSLWTSGNTGELFF